This T cell receptor beta chain comes out of a study of shared clonotypes between healthy human individuals. Study outcomes and limitations: Around 5.4% of naive CD4 clonotypes were common to a few donors.

This clone has only one observation. As yet, its antigen is unknown. In the authors' workflow: Junction-only immunoSEQ data arrived without quality scores, meaning filtering differed. This table comes from immunoSEQ multiplex PCR, and its TCRdb copy is limited to in-frame clones, with some not included. The V and J calls and clone size are taken from that table; D and trimming were inferred from the DNA. The sample yields over a million clones, approximately 96% seen once. The clonotype comes from a man younger than 40 in good health. Sample: naive CD4+ T cells sorted from blood. Regarding subset: CD45RA+ positively selected.

CDR3 in DNA: TGTGCCAGCAGTTCTCCATCTATGGGGGATGAAAAACTGTTTTTT. Its protein product is CASSSPSMGDEKLFF. The V gene is TRBV28, the J gene TRBJ1-4; TRBD1 is a possible D gene (5 bases). Trimming took 4 bases from V and 6 from J, leaving 15 bases between them. Looked up from germline, CDR1 is MDHEN and CDR2 is SYDVKM. The CDR3 covers 15 residues.